The sequence of this T cell receptor (beta chain) was determined in a study of blood T cell repertoires in COVID-19. Sequencing used immunoSEQ multiplex PCR; TCRdb keeps in-frame clones, though not all of them. The table has 180,000 or so clones, around four fifths seen once. This clone was observed a handful of times. The CDR3 extends over 16 amino acids. The V and J ends lost 1 base and 4 bases, in that order; junction bases with no gene match: 6. CDR1 is SEHNR and CDR2 is FQNEAQ in the germline V gene (reference sequence). Living in roughly 25 US areas, the participants were between about 18 and 95 years of age. In Cohort 3, a recovered donor had either two negative PCRs, clearance, or symptom resolution.

Source material: PBMCs or T cells enriched from blood (not recorded which). This clonotype was obtained from a woman aged 55-75 years who had recovered from COVID-19. J is TRBJ1-1 and V is TRBV7-9; TRBD1 matches 10 bases. The DNA of the CDR3 is TGTGCCAGCAGCTTAGGGACAGGGGGAGGGGGCACTGAAGCTTTCTTT. Its protein is CASSLGTGGGGTEAFF.